The 16 T cell receptor beta chains reported below all come from one sample, sequenced in a study of T cell responses to AZD1222 COVID-19 vaccine. TCRdb's copy holds only in-frame clones and misses some; the assay was immunoSEQ multiplex PCR. Here the sample spans over 50,000 clones, roughly 84% being singletons. This material consisted of peripheral blood, taken on day 0 of AZD1222 vaccination. Receptors originate from an adult in good health.

Only one count was recorded for this clone. V is TRBV7-8 and J is TRBJ1-1, with unresolved D. The CDR3 sequence is 16 residues long. The V gene lost 6 bases and the J gene lost 0 bases, with 17 bases spanning the gap. From germline, CDR1 is SGHVS and CDR2 FQNEAQ. The CDR3: CASSPSRGLVNTEAFF. The CDR3 bases are TGTGCCAGCAGTCCAAGTCGGGGATTGGTGAACACTGAAGCTTTCTTT.

The chain couples TRBV5-4 to TRBJ1-4, with D maybe TRBD1 (5 bases). Germline V CDR1 and CDR2: SGHNT, YYREEE (reference sequence). V shed 4 bases and J shed 8 bases, with 18 bases lying between them. CDR3 length: 15 amino acids. The CDR3 protein is CASSLQDHQGEKLFF. In DNA, the CDR3 is TGTGCCAGCAGCCTACAGGACCACCAAGGGGAAAAACTGTTTTTT.

The rearrangement joins TRBV29-1 to TRBJ2-1; 10 bases line up with TRBD1. V lost 3 bases and J lost 0; bases outside the gene matches: 2. This CDR3 is built from 15 residues. Germline loops: CDR1 SQVTM, CDR2 ANQGSEA. CDR3 bases: TGCAGCGTTGAGGGGACAGGGGCCTCCTACAATGAGCAGTTCTTC. Translation: CSVEGTGASYNEQFF.

This clone appeared once. The chain joins TRBV25-1 to TRBJ2-1; D is perhaps TRBD2 (6 bases). Germline-derived CDR1 and CDR2 are MGHDK and SYGVNS. The CDR3 length is 15 residues. V shed 2 bases and J shed 1 base, with 9 bases lying between them. CDR3 amino acids: CASSEGTFSYNEQFF. CDR3 DNA sequence: TGTGCCAGCAGTGAAGGGACTTTTTCCTACAATGAGCAGTTCTTC.

The chain combines TRBV7-2 with TRBJ2-7; D unresolved. The CDR3 is 16 residues long. The V gene lost 4 bases and the J gene lost 1 base, with 17 bases spanning the gap. Germline values: CDR1 SGHTA, CDR2 FQGNSA. The CDR3 spells CASSSPVRLGSYEQYF. In nucleotides, the CDR3 is TGTGCCAGCAGCTCCCCAGTCCGCCTAGGGTCCTACGAGCAGTACTTC.

The chain joins TRBV6-5 to TRBJ1-5, with TRBD1 matching over 8 bases. There are 14 residues in the CDR3. The germline V gene encodes CDR1 MNHEY and CDR2 SVGAGI. J was trimmed by 7 bases and V by 7 bases; bases with no gene match: 9. The CDR3 DNA follows: TGTGCCAGCACCTTGACAGGGGTCGGGCAGCCCCAGCATTTT. Its protein product is CASTLTGVGQPQHF.

Here the CDR3 DNA reads TGTGCCAGCAGTCCCCAGGAGGAAAACACCGGGGAGCTGTTTTTT. Translation gives CASSPQEENTGELFF. The chain combines TRBV3-1 (or the pseudogene TRBV3-2) with TRBJ2-2; D is possibly TRBD2 (5 bases). Deletions cut 6 bases from V and 2 bases from J, with 13 bases between. Per germline, CDR1 LGHDT and CDR2 YNNKEL (reference sequence). The CDR3 is made up of 15 amino acids.

The chain employs TRBV15 and TRBJ1-1; 11 nucleotides line up with TRBD1. Germline V gene data show CDR1 as LNHNV and CDR2 as YYDKDF (reference sequence). The CDR3 has 14 residues. The trim removed 6 bases at V and 7 bases at J, leaving 7 bases unmatched. The CDR3 nucleotides read TGTGCCACCAGACTTTCGGGACAGGGGGGTGAAGCTTTCTTT. Translation gives CATRLSGQGGEAFF.

The chain is built from TRBV12-3 or TRBV12-4 and TRBJ2-4, with D perhaps matching TRBD2 (6 bases). V lost 6 bases and J lost 9, with 12 bases in between. The CDR3 loop spans 12 amino acids. DNA of the CDR3: TGTGCCAGCAGCTTCGGGGAGGCCATTCAGTACTTC. Translation: CASSFGEAIQYF.

In its sample, this clone was seen once. The chain combines TRBV7-2 with TRBJ2-1; no firm D call. CDR1 and CDR2 from the germline V gene are SGHTA and FQGNSA. The CDR3 has 14 residues. The ends were cut back, 7 bases at V and 9 bases at J, with 19 bases in the middle. Written as DNA, the CDR3 is TGTGCCAGCACCGCCGCCTCCCCCCGGGTTGAGCAGTTCTTC. This codes for CASTAASPRVEQFF. Full variable domain (remainder filled in from reference TRBV7-2 and TRBJ2-1): GAGVSQSPSNKVTEKGKDVELRCDPISGHTALYWYRQSLGQGLEFLIYFQGNSAPDKSGLPSDRFSAERTGGSVSTLTIQRTQQEDSAVYLCASTAASPRVEQFFGPGTRLTVL.

The rearrangement uses TRBV29-1 and TRBJ2-1, with D hard to call. Germline loops: CDR1 SQVTM, CDR2 ANQGSEA. With 8 bases removed from V and 0 bases from J, the gap between germline ends came to 5 bases. The CDR3 loop spans 11 amino acids. The CDR3 sequence: CSWGSYNEQFF. The CDR3 bases are TGCAGCTGGGGCTCCTACAATGAGCAGTTCTTC.

The chain links TRBV28 to TRBJ1-5; possible D gene TRBD1, 5 bases. The CDR3 sequence is 16 residues long. Germline V gene sequence: CDR1 MDHEN, CDR2 SYDVKM. Trimming left V 6 bases short and J 1 base short, with 16 bases between. The CDR3 DNA sequence: TGTGCCAGCAGGGACCCTATGGGGCCGAGCAATCAGCCCCAGCATTTT. Its protein is CASRDPMGPSNQPQHF.

This chain connects TRBV2 to TRBJ2-7, with a weak D call TRBD1 (5 bases). The CDR3 is 12 amino acids. V dropped 5 bases and J dropped 5 bases, with 10 bases sitting between them. Per the germline V gene, CDR1 is SNHLY and CDR2 is FYNNEI. In DNA, the CDR3 is TGTGCCAGCAGTCCCGCGACAGACGAGCAGTACTTC. Its protein product is CASSPATDEQYF.

There are a few counts of this clone. V usage is TRBV27 and J usage is TRBJ2-7; possibly TRBD2 for D (5 bases). The V and J ends lost 6 bases and 4 bases respectively, with 19 bases between them. The CDR3 consists of 15 residues. Germline loops: CDR1 MNHEY, CDR2 SMNVEV (reference sequence). The CDR3 region has the DNA TGTGCCAGCAGCCCCGCGGTGAGGGAGATGTACGAGCAGTACTTC. This encodes CASSPAVREMYEQYF.

The chain couples TRBV5-4 to TRBJ2-2; 7 bases agree with TRBD2. V shed 4 bases, J shed 5 bases, and the junction held 20 bases outside the gene matches. The germline gives CDR1 SGHNT, CDR2 YYREEE (reference sequence). This CDR3 has 19 residues. The chain's CDR3 is CASSKGSALAAEGTGELFF. Here the CDR3 DNA reads TGTGCCAGCAGCAAAGGAAGCGCCCTAGCGGCAGAGGGAACCGGGGAGCTGTTTTTT. The full variable domain, with the rest looked up from reference TRBV5-4 and TRBJ2-2, is ETGVTQSPTHLIKTRGQQVTLRCSSQSGHNTVSWYQQALGQGPQFIFQYYREEENGRGNFPPRFSGLQFPNYSSELNVNALELDDSALYLCASSKGSALAAEGTGELFFGEGSRLTVL.

This chain joins TRBV6-5 and TRBJ1-5, with D unclear. The ends were cut back, 8 bases at V and 7 bases at J, with 15 bases in the middle. CDR1 and CDR2 from the germline V gene are MNHEY and SVGAGI. This CDR3 is 13 amino acids long. The CDR3 nucleotides read TGTGCCAGCCGGCCGGGCGGGGAACAGCCCCAGCATTTT. It encodes CASRPGGEQPQHF.